This T cell receptor (beta chain) was sequenced for a study of shared clonotypes between healthy human individuals. Study-wide points: In a handful of donors, around 5% of naive CD4 clonotypes appeared in common.

CDR1 and CDR2 from the germline V gene are WNHNN and SYGVQD (reference sequence). The CDR3 has 16 amino acids. V dropped 2 bases and J dropped 9; count of bases not matched to a gene: 13. Clones were sequenced by immunoSEQ multiplex PCR, and TCRdb holds only the in-frame ones, with some missing. In the table there are 2 million to 2.5 million clones, 90% to 97% of which are singletons. To note about this clone: Its matching antigen is unknown.

The sequenced sample was naive CD4+ T cells sorted from blood. Subset meaning: CD45RA+ positively selected. The source is a man aged 18 to 29 in good health. The gene calls are TRBV10-1 and TRBJ1-5, with 7 bases lining up with TRBD1. The CDR3 nucleotides read TGCGCCAGCAGTGAGCCGAGGACAGGAGATACATGGCCCCAGCATTTT. Translating it yields CASSEPRTGDTWPQHF.